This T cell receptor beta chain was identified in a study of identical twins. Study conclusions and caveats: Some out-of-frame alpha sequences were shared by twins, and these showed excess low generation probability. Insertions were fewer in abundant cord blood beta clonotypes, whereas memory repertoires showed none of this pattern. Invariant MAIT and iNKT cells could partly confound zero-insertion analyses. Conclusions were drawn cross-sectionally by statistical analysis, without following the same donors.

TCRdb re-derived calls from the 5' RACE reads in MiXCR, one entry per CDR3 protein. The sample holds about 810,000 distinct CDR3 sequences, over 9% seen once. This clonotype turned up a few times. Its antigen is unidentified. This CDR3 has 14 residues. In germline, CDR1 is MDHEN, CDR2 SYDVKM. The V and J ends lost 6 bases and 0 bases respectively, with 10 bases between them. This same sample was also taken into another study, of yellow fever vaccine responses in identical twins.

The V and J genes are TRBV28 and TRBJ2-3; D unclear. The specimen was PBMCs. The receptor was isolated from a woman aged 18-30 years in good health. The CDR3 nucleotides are TGTGCCAGCAGGTTGGCCTCTAGCACAGATACGCAGTATTTT. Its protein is CASRLASSTDTQYF.